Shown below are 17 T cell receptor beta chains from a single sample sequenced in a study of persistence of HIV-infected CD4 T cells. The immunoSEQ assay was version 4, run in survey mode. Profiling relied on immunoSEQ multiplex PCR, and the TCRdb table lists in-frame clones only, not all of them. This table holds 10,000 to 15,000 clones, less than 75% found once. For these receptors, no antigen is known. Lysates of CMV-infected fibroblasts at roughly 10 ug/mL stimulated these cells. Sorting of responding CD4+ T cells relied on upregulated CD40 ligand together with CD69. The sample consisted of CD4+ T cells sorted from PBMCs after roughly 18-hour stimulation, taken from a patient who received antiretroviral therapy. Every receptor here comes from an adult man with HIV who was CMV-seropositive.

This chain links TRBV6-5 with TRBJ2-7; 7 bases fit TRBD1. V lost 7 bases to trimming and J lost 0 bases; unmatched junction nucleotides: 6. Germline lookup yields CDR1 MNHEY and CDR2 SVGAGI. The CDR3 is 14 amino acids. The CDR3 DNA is TGTGCCAGCAAGCCGGGACAGAGCTCCTACGAGCAGTACTTC. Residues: CASKPGQSSYEQYF.

The CDR3 bases are TGTGCCAGCAGCCTAAGACTCCCGGGACAAGCTGGAAACACCATATATTTT. Its translation is CASSLRLPGQAGNTIYF. The genes are TRBV7-9 and TRBJ1-3; D perhaps matches TRBD1 (6 bases). This CDR3 is 17 amino acids long. Germline V gene sequence: CDR1 SEHNR, CDR2 FQNEAQ (reference sequence). The germline V and J ends were trimmed by 5 bases and 2 bases, with 19 bases remaining between them.

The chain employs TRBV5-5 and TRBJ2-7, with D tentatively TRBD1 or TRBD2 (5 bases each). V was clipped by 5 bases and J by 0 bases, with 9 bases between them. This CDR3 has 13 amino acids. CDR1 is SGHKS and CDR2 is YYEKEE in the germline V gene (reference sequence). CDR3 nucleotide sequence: TGTGCCAGCAGGGTGGGACCCTCCTACGAGCAGTACTTC. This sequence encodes CASRVGPSYEQYF.

The CDR3 region is CASSLRGGSTDTQYF. CDR3 DNA: TGTGCCAGCAGCTTGAGGGGGGGGAGCACAGATACGCAGTATTTT. The V gene is TRBV7-2, the J gene TRBJ2-3; perhaps TRBD2 as D (7 bases). The CDR3 covers 15 residues. Trimming left V 3 bases short and J 0 bases short, with 10 bases between. Germline loops: CDR1 SGHTA, CDR2 FQGNSA.

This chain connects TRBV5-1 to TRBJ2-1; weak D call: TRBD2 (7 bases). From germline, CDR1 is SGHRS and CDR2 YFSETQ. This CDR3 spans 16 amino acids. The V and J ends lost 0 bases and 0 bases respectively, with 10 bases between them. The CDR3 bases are TGCGCCAGCAGCTTGGAGGGGGGGAGCTCCTACAATGAGCAGTTCTTC. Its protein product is CASSLEGGSSYNEQFF.

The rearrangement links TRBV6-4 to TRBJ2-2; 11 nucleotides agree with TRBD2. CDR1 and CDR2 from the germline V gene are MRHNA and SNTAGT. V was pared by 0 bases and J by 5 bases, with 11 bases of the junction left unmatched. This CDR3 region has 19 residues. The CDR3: CASSDSGLAGPTGTGELFF. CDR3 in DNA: TGTGCCAGCAGTGACTCTGGACTAGCGGGCCCGACAGGGACCGGGGAGCTGTTTTTT.

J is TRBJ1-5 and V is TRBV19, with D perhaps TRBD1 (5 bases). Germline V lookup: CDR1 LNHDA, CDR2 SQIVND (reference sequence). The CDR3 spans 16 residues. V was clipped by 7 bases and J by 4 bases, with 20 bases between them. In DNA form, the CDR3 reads TGTGCCAGTACCGATGGTCAGGGAGGGCGAAATCAGCCCCAGCATTTT. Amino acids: CASTDGQGGRNQPQHF.

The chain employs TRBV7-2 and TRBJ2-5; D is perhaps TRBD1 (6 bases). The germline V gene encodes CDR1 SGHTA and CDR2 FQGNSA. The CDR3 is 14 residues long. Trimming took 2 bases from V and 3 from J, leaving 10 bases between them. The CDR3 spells CASSLIQGKETQYF. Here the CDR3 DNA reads TGTGCCAGCAGCTTAATCCAGGGGAAAGAGACCCAGTACTTC.

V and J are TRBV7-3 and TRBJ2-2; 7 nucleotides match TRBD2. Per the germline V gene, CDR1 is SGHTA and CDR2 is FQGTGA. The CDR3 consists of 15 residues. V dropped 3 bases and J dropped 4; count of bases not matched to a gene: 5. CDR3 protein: CASSLRGRFTGELFF. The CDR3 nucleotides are TGTGCCAGCAGCTTGCGGGGGAGATTCACCGGGGAGCTGTTTTTT.

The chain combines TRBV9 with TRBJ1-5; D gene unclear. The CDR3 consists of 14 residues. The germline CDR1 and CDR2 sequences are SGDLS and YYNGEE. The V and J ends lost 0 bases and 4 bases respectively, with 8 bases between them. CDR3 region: CASSVALGNQPQHF. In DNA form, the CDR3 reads TGTGCCAGCAGCGTAGCATTGGGTAATCAGCCCCAGCATTTT.

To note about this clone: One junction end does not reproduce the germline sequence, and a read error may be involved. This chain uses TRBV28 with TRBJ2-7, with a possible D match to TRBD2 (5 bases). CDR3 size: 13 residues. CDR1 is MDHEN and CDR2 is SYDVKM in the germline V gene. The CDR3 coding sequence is TGTGCCAGCAGTCCTAGCCACACGATATGGGCCTGGTTC. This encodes CASSPSHTIWAWF.

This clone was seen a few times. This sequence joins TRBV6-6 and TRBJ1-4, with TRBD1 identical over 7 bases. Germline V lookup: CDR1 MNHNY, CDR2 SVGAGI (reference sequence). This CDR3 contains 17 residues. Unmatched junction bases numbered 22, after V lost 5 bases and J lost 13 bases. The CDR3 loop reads CASSPTNTGRGVFGLFF. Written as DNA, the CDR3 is TGTGCCAGCAGTCCCACTAACACGGGCAGGGGGGTTTTTGGACTGTTTTTT.

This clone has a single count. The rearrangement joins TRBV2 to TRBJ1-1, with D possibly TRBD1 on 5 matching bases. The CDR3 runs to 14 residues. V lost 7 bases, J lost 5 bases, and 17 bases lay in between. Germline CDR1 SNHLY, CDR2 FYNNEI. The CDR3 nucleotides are TGTGCCAGCAACCGGGACGGGTCAGAGACTGAAGCTTTCTTT. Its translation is CASNRDGSETEAFF.

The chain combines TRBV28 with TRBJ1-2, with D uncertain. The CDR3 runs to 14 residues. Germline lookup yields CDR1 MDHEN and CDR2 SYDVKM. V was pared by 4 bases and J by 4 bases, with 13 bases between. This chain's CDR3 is CASSSRWFLYGYTF. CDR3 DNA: TGTGCCAGCAGTTCCCGGTGGTTCCTCTATGGCTACACCTTC.

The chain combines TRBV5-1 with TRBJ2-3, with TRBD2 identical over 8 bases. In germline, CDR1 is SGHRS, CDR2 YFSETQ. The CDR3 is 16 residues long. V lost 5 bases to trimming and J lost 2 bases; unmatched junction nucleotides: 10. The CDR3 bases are TGCGCCAGCAGTCCGTTTGGCGGGGGGCTCACAGATACGCAGTATTTT. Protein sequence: CASSPFGGGLTDTQYF.

The CDR3 sequence: CASSGPGGQGYYYEQYF. Written as DNA, the CDR3 is TGTGCCAGCAGTGGTCCCGGGGGACAGGGTTATTACTACGAGCAGTACTTC. This chain uses TRBV27 with TRBJ2-7; 9 nucleotides align to TRBD1. Germline V CDR1 and CDR2: MNHEY, SMNVEV (reference sequence). This CDR3 is built from 17 residues. The V segment lost 5 bases and the J segment 3 bases; nucleotides outside the gene matches: 14.

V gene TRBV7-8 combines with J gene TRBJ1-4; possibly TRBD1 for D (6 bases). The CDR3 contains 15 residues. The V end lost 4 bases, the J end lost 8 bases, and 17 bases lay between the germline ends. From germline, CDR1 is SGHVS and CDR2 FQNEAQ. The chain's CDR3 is CASSSGQTSVEKLFF. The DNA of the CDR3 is TGTGCCAGCAGCTCCGGACAGACGTCCGTCGAAAAACTGTTTTTT. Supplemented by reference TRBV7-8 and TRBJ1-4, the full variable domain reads GAGVSQSPRYKVAKRGQDVALRCDPISGHVSLFWYQQALGQGPEFLTYFQNEAQLDKSGLPSDRFFAERPEGSVSTLKIQRTQQEDSAVYLCASSSGQTSVEKLFFGSGTQLSVL.